The 4 T cell receptor beta chains below were found in one sample sequenced in a study of cytomegalovirus exposure and HLA in healthy donors (dated by TCRdb to 2016 to 2017). Receptor libraries were prepared by the immunoSEQ multiplex PCR assay. In TCRdb, the immuneACCESS table is reduced to in-frame sequences with V and J assigned. These tables do not hold every clone; where another copy was compared, an unresolved V gene accounts for under half, and the others remain unexplained. The sample table shows about 120,000 clones, and about 83% are seen once. Together, the top ten hold roughly 2% of the sample. The sequenced sample consisted of PBMCs. Receptors were obtained from a woman in her 30s in good health and CMV-seronegative.

The rearrangement joins TRBV9 to TRBJ1-5; D uncertain. The V and J ends lost 0 bases and 6 bases respectively, with 10 bases between them. The CDR3 totals 14 residues. Germline CDR1 reads SGDLS; CDR2 reads YYNGEE. CDR3 region: CASSVEPVSQPQHF. The DNA for the CDR3 is TGTGCCAGCAGCGTAGAGCCGGTTTCTCAGCCCCAGCATTTT.

This sequence joins TRBV28 and TRBJ1-2, with 9 bases matching TRBD1. V gave up 6 bases and J gave up 4 bases; unmatched junction bases: 6. CDR1 and CDR2 (germline): MDHEN, SYDVKM. CDR3 length: 14 amino acids. CDR3 sequence reads: CASRHRDRVYGYTF. CDR3 DNA: TGTGCCAGCAGACACCGGGACAGGGTCTATGGCTACACCTTC.

The chain joins TRBV7-2 to TRBJ2-7, with 7 bases identical to TRBD2. The CDR3 is 14 amino acids. Germline-derived CDR1 and CDR2 are SGHTA and FQGNSA. V lost 4 bases, J lost 0 bases, and 3 bases stayed unmatched. CDR3 region: CASSSGLVSYEQYF. CDR3 DNA: TGTGCCAGCAGCTCCGGACTAGTCTCCTACGAGCAGTACTTC.

This clone was seen a handful of times. This chain uses TRBV6-1 with TRBJ2-1; 8 nucleotides align to TRBD1. Trimming cost V 7 bases and J 9 bases; bases outside gene matches: 11. Per germline, CDR1 MNHNS and CDR2 SASEGT. The CDR3 has 14 residues. CDR3 residues: CASKLLWTGIEQFF. The DNA of the CDR3 is TGTGCCAGCAAACTTCTATGGACAGGGATTGAGCAGTTCTTC.